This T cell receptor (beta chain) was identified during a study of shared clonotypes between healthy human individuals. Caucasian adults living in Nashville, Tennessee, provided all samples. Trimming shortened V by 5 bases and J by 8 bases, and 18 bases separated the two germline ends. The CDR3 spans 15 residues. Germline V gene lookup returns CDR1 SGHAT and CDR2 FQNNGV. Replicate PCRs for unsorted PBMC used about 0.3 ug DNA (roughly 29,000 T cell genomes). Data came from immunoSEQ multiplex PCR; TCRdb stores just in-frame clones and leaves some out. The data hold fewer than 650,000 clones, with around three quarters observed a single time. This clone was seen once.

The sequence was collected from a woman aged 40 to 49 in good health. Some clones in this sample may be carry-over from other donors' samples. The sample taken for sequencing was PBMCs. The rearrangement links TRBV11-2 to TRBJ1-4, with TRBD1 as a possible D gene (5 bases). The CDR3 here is CASSGVRGSREKLFF. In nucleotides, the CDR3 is TGTGCCAGCAGCGGTGTGAGGGGCTCGAGAGAAAAACTGTTTTTT.